The 14 T cell receptor beta chains in this list originate from one sample, sequenced in a study of OX40 agonist ivuxolimab in advanced cancers. Profiled with immunoSEQ multiplex PCR; TCRdb holds only in-frame clones, not every one. In the table there are some 150,000 clones, 85% to 95% of which are singletons. Sequenced here: CD4+ or CD8+ T cells sorted from blood, sampled in a trial of the OX40 agonist ivuxolimab. All receptors derive from an adult with an advanced solid tumor such as melanoma, head and neck, liver or kidney cancer.

The chain recombines TRBV5-1 with TRBJ1-1, with D possibly TRBD1 on 5 matching bases. Between the trimmed V and J ends, which lost 1 base and 1 base, there was a span of 8 bases. Germline-derived CDR1 and CDR2 are SGHRS and YFSETQ. The CDR3 has 14 residues. The CDR3 here is CASSLIGTNTEAFF. The CDR3 region has the DNA TGCGCCAGCAGCTTGATTGGGACGAACACTGAAGCTTTCTTT.

This chain connects TRBV6-5 to TRBJ2-7; perhaps TRBD2 as D (7 bases). CDR1 MNHEY and CDR2 SVGAGI come from the germline V gene. Trimming took off 6 bases at V and 2 bases at J, with 14 bases between the two ends. This CDR3 has 14 residues. The CDR3 nucleotides read TGTGCCAGCAGCTTTACGGGGGGCCCCTACGAGCAGTACTTC. Translating it yields CASSFTGGPYEQYF.

This chain's CDR3 is CASSPDREGEQYF. The DNA of the CDR3 is TGCGCCAGCAGCCCGGACAGGGAGGGCGAGCAGTACTTC. This chain connects TRBV4-3 to TRBJ2-7; a possible D gene is TRBD1 (8 bases). CDR1 is LGHNA, CDR2 YSLEER, per germline. This CDR3 comprises 13 residues. V dropped 4 bases and J dropped 6 bases, with 13 bases sitting between them.

V usage is TRBV29-1 and J usage is TRBJ2-7; 7 bases agree with TRBD1. Losses at the gene ends were 4 bases for V and 5 bases for J; bases not matched to a gene: 17. The CDR3 runs to 16 residues. Germline loops: CDR1 SQVTM, CDR2 ANQGSEA. CDR3 residues: CSVVPVPRQGNHEQYF. The CDR3 DNA sequence: TGCAGCGTTGTACCCGTTCCTCGACAGGGTAACCACGAGCAGTACTTC.

V usage is TRBV7-3 and J usage is TRBJ2-2; unclear D gene. Trimming took 3 bases from V and 7 from J, leaving 9 bases between them. There are 13 residues in the CDR3. CDR1 is SGHTA, CDR2 FQGTGA, per germline. CDR3 DNA sequence: TGTGCCAGCAGCTTGGACCGAGACGGGGAGCTGTTTTTT. This encodes CASSLDRDGELFF.

The chain is built from TRBV19 and TRBJ1-5; unclear D gene. The ends were cut back, 3 bases at V and 3 bases at J, with 12 bases in the middle. The length of the CDR3 is 15 residues. Germline CDR1 is LNHDA and CDR2 is SQIVND (reference sequence). CDR3 in amino acids: CASSMGSGSNQPQHF. In nucleotides, the CDR3 is TGTGCCAGTAGTATGGGGTCGGGATCCAATCAGCCCCAGCATTTT.

This clone occurred once. The chain has TRBV15 and TRBJ2-1, with a weak D call TRBD1 (6 bases). The length of the CDR3 is 15 residues. The germline gives CDR1 LNHNV, CDR2 YYDKDF (reference sequence). The germline V and J ends were trimmed by 3 bases and 5 bases, with 14 bases remaining between them. CDR3 protein: CATSSLSDRNNEQFF. The CDR3 DNA follows: TGTGCCACCAGCAGTCTATCCGACAGGAACAATGAGCAGTTCTTC.

This clone was counted once. The chain couples TRBV4-1 to TRBJ2-5; D possibly matches TRBD1 or TRBD2 (6 bases each). V was trimmed by 3 bases and J by 4 bases, leaving 18 bases between them. Germline V gene data show CDR1 as MGHRA and CDR2 as YSYEKL. CDR3 length: 16 residues. The CDR3 sequence: CASSHGGGRGGETQYF. The CDR3 DNA is TGCGCCAGCAGCCACGGAGGGGGAAGAGGTGGAGAGACCCAGTACTTC.

This chain joins TRBV7-9 and TRBJ1-5, with TRBD1 identical over 7 bases. The trim removed 3 bases at V and 3 bases at J, leaving 5 bases unmatched. The CDR3 has 15 amino acids. Germline values: CDR1 SEHNR, CDR2 FQNEAQ (reference sequence). The CDR3 DNA reads TGTGCCAGCAGCTTGCAGGGGGGGAACAATCAGCCCCAGCATTTT. This translates into CASSLQGGNNQPQHF. The variable domain in full, with the rest retrieved from reference TRBV7-9 and TRBJ1-5, is DTGVSQNPRHKITKRGQNVTFRCDPISEHNRLYWYRQTLGQGPEFLTYFQNEAQLEKSRLLSDRFSAERPKGSFSTLEIQRTEQGDSAMYLCASSLQGGNNQPQHFGDGTRLSIL.

This clone was recorded only once. V usage is TRBV28 and J usage is TRBJ2-7, with 8 bases matching TRBD1. Germline CDR1 and CDR2: MDHEN and SYDVKM. V shed 7 bases and J 4 bases; nucleotides not matched to a gene: 9. CDR3 length: 14 amino acids. The CDR3 here is CASTLRYRGYEQYF. For the CDR3, the DNA is TGTGCCAGCACCCTGAGGTACAGGGGGTACGAGCAGTACTTC. The full variable domain, rest sourced from reference TRBV28 and TRBJ2-7, is DVKVTQSSRYLVKRTGEKVFLECVQDMDHENMFWYRQDPGLGLRLIYFSYDVKMKEKGDIPEGYSVSREKKERFSLILESASTNQTSMYLCASTLRYRGYEQYFGPGTRLTVT.

Notes on this clone: This sample includes further DNA sequences coding for the same CDR3. The chain has TRBV2 and TRBJ2-2; 9 bases match TRBD1. From germline, CDR1 is SNHLY and CDR2 FYNNEI. The CDR3 has 14 amino acids. V trimming: 4 bases; J trimming: 5 bases; junction bases outside the gene matches: 2. The CDR3 nucleotides are TGTGCCAGCAGTGGAGACAGGGGGACCGGGGAGCTGTTTTTT. Its translation is CASSGDRGTGELFF. Variable domain in full (rest from reference TRBV2 and TRBJ2-2): EPEVTQTPSHQVTQMGQEVILRCVPISNHLYFYWYRQILGQKVEFLVSFYNNEISEKSEIFDDQFSVERPDGSNFTLKIRSTKLEDSAMYFCASSGDRGTGELFFGEGSRLTVL.

The rearrangement links TRBV28 to TRBJ1-6; D is ambiguous. V was shortened by 3 bases and J by 10 bases, with 7 bases between the two germline ends. The CDR3 is 12 residues long. CDR1 MDHEN and CDR2 SYDVKM come from the germline V gene. The DNA of the CDR3 is TGTGCCAGCAGTTTCTCCCCCTCACCCCTCCACTTT. Its translation: CASSFSPSPLHF. Full variable domain (remainder filled in from reference TRBV28 and TRBJ1-6): DVKVTQSSRYLVKRTGEKVFLECVQDMDHENMFWYRQDPGLGLRLIYFSYDVKMKEKGDIPEGYSVSREKKERFSLILESASTNQTSMYLCASSFSPSPLHFGNGTRLTVT.

The chain joins TRBV21-1 to TRBJ2-3; whether TRBD1, the table's D call, matches the DNA was not checked. TRBV21-1 is tagged as a pseudogene. The CDR3 totals 16 residues. This CDR3 reads CASSKEARPSTDTQYF. The CDR3 bases are TGTGCCAGCAGCAAAGAGGCCAGGCCTAGCACAGATACGCAGTATTTT.

This chain connects TRBV6-6 to TRBJ1-2; tentatively, D is TRBD1 (6 bases). V was trimmed by 6 bases and J by 3 bases, leaving 8 bases between them. Looked up from germline, CDR1 is MNHNY and CDR2 is SVGAGI (reference sequence). CDR3 length: 12 amino acids. CDR3 residues: CASRGGDYGYTF. The CDR3 bases are TGTGCCAGCAGGGGGGGCGACTATGGCTACACCTTC.